Included here is one T cell receptor beta chain sequence, with context. This clonotype was recorded many times. Its recognized antigen is unknown. No base quality information exists; no much larger clone differs at one position. The sample's time point label, in plain terms: patch test 2, 6 weeks after DPC sensitization. This specimen's treatment or condition label, per the study, means: therapeutic diphenylcyclopropenone sensitization with weekly scalp DPC. At each patch-test visit, blood was drawn before the patch test was applied. Patients were considered eligible if aged 18 to 70, diagnosed with alopecia and deemed suitable for DPC therapy, and patients were excluded if pregnant. Total RNA was extracted from unfractionated whole blood that had been collected in Tempus Blood RNA tubes. This specimen comes from a study of human T cells and chemical hapten exposure (dated by TCRdb to about 2021). For context, the study as a whole: For sensitization, 2% DPC in acetone was applied to a 2 cm by 2 cm area of upper inner arm skin. Throughout the approximately 26-week study period, patients were also given weekly therapeutic DPC doses on the scalp. Patch testing was performed on the upper back with Finn chambers containing 0.01% DPC, and the patch tests were scored after 6 days according to International Contact Dermatitis Research Group standards. The mostly female patient cohort included alopecia areata with under or over 50% scalp involvement, alopecia totalis and alopecia universalis. Libraries were combined into a pool for sequencing, and differences in TCR yield between samples came mainly from small differences in library volumes within the pool. Peripheral blood TCR repertoire changes were tracked in vivo in alopecia patients during primary and secondary sensitization to the hapten diphenylcyclopropenone (DPC). Blood samples were taken from patients before sensitization (week 0) and then at 2, 6 and about 24 weeks after DPC sensitization. Blood for TCR sequencing was provided by twenty-nine alopecia patients at one to four time points (pre-sensitization, 2, 6 and 24 weeks).

Results and caveats for the whole study, not just this receptor: Patch test score was positively correlated with the number of PT1 expanded TCRs, with significance at thresholds 8, 16 and 32 but not at 4. The number of TCRs above 1 in 1000 frequency did not change with DPC sensitization; there was no evidence of global repertoire structure alterations. Alopecia, a presumed autoimmune disease, was present in all patients, so the immune response of the patients might differ from that of healthy individuals. Significantly more large CDR3 similarity clusters were formed by expanded TCRs than by pre-sensitization or healthy control sets, consistent with antigen-driven responses. Repeated subsampling changed both the strength of the expansion versus patch-test correlation and the threshold at which that correlation became significant.

To prepare the library, RACE was applied. Instrument used: NextSeq 500. Library preparation attached unique molecular identifiers to individual cDNA molecules for quantitative, reproducible TCR counting. Each blood RNA sample was used to sequence both TCR alpha and TCR beta chains. Per the authors' processing: Samples had a median of roughly 91,000 TCRs, with a range from roughly 23,224 to 750,000. V, J and CDR3 annotation of the TCR reads was performed with the Decombinator software suite. To make PS versus PT1 abundance plots, every sample was subsampled to the same number of TCRs (28,000). Expanded TCRs were defined as absent before sensitization and observed at least eight times at the 2-week time point. TCRdb trimmed the raw reads at Q25, called clones with MiXCR and kept productive beta chains. Identical CDR3 protein sequences are pooled into one entry, listed with their most common genes and DNA. These V and J calls are TCRdb output, not the study's own analysis. The sample table records more than 85,000 distinct CDR3 sequences; 9.2% of these occur just once. The ten top clones hold more than 3% of the sample.

This specimen was whole blood, taken in connection with sensitization to the hapten diphenylcyclopropenone (DPC). This sequence was found in a woman between 40 and 50 years old with alopecia areata. Some clones in this sample may be carry-over from other donors' samples.

The nucleotide sequence reads TGCGCCAGCAGCCAAGAGTCCACACCGGGGGGTTGGAATTCACCCCTCCACTTT. Its protein product is CASSQESTPGGWNSPLHF. The sequence joins TRBV4-3 to TRBJ1-6; tentative D gene TRBD1, with 5 bases matching. CDR1 and CDR2 (LGHNA, YSLEER) derive from the germline V gene. V is pared back by 0 bases and J by 7 bases, with 19 bases lying between the germline termini. The CDR3 runs 18 residues from the cysteine to the phenylalanine. Only the CDR3 region is kept as DNA, spanning 54 bases read in frame from base 1.